This entry is about one TCR beta chain. Its antigen is unidentified. Different DNA sequences within this sample yield the same CDR3. The sample is drawn from a study of beta chain features in type 1 diabetes. Study observations and caveats: Patients' naive, central memory and Treg TCRB repertoires seemed closer to one another than those of healthy donors. Insertion counts at VDJ junctions were lower in type 1 diabetes patients, who also showed more deletions there.

CD4+ naive, central memory, regulatory and stem cell-like memory subsets were isolated by sorting on CD45RO/CCR7/CD25/CD127/CD95/CD27. The CDR3 extends over 12 amino acids. V lost 6 bases, J lost 2 bases, and 10 bases lay in between. The V gene's germline CDR1 is SQVTM and CDR2 ANQGSEA. Every isolated RNA sample was fully reverse transcribed, so sequencing captured expressed TCRB transcripts. The assay was immunoSEQ multiplex PCR, and TCRdb's table has in-frame clones only and misses some. Seen here are roughly 250,000 clones, around 65% observed once, and the top ten hold approximately 0.05%. The chain recombines TRBV29-1 with TRBJ1-1; tentative D call: TRBD1 (5 bases). What was sequenced was naive CD4+ T cells from blood. The sequence derives from a man aged 30 to 39 in good health. This CDR3 is CSVAGHNTEAFF. The CDR3 DNA reads as TGCAGCGTCGCAGGGCATAACACTGAAGCTTTCTTT.